This TCR beta chain comes out of a study of blood T cell repertoires in COVID-19. Study summary: PBMCs, B-cell-depleted T cells, or T cells provided the cDNA or gDNA that made up the material.

Profiling relied on immunoSEQ multiplex PCR, and the TCRdb table lists in-frame clones only, not all of them. The repertoire includes over 400,000 clones, roughly 91% of them detected once, and around 8% sits in the top ten. This clone was counted once. The V end lost 2 bases, the J end lost 2 bases, and 13 bases lay between the germline ends. CDR1 and CDR2 from the germline V gene are SGDLS and YYNGEE. The CDR3 sequence is 15 residues long. Material for sequencing was peripheral blood. This clonotype was sampled from a woman aged 45-65 years with COVID-19, enrolled during active disease. The rearrangement joins TRBV9 to TRBJ1-1; D might be TRBD1 (6 bases). As DNA, the CDR3 is TGTGCCAGCAGCGTTGGCCGGGGGGGCAACACTGAAGCTTTCTTT. This sequence encodes CASSVGRGGNTEAFF.